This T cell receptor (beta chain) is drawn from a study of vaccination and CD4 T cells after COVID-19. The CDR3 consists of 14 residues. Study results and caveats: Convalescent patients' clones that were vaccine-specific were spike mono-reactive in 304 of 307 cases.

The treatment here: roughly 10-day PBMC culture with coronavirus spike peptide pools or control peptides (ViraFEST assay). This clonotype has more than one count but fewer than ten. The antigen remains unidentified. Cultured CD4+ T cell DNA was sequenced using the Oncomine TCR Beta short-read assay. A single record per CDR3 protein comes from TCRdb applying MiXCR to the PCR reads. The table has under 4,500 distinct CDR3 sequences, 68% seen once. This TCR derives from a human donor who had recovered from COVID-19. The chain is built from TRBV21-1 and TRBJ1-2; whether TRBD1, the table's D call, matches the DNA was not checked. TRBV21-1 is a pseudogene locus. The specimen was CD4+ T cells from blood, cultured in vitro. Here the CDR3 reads CASSKGDRAMSYTF. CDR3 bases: TGTGCCAGCAGCAAAGGAGACAGGGCAATGAGCTACACCTTC.